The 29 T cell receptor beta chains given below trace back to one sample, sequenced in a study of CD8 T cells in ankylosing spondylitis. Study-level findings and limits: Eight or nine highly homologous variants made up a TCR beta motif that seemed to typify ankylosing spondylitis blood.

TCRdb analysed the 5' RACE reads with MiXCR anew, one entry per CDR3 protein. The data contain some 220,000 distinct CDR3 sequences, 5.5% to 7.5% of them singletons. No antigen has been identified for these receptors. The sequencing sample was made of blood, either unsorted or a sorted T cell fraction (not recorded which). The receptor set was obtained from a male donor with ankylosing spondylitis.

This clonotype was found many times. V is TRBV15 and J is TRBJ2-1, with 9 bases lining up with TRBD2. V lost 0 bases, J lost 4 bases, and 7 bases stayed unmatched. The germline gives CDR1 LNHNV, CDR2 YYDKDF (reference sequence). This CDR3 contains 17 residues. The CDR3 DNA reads TGTGCCACCAGCAGAGACCCTCTAGCGGGACCATACAATGAGCAGTTCTTC. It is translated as CATSRDPLAGPYNEQFF.

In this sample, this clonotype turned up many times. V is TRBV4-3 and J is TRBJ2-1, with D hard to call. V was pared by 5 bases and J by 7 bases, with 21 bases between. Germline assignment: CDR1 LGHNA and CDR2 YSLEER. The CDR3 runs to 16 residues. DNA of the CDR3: TGCGCCAGCAGCTTCCGAACTCTCCTCCAAGGGAATGAGCAGTTCTTC. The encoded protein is CASSFRTLLQGNEQFF.

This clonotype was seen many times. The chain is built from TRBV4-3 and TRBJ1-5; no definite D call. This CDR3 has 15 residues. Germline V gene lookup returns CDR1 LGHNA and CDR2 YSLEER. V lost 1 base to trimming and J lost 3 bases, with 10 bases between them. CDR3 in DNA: TGCGCCAGCAGCCAAGTATACGGGCCCAATCAGCCCCAGCATTTT. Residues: CASSQVYGPNQPQHF.

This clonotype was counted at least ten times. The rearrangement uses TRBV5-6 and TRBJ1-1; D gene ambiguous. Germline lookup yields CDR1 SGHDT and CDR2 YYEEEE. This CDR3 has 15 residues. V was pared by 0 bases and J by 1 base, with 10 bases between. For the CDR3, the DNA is TGTGCCAGCAGCTTGGATCCGGGCACGAACACTGAAGCTTTCTTT. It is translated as CASSLDPGTNTEAFF.

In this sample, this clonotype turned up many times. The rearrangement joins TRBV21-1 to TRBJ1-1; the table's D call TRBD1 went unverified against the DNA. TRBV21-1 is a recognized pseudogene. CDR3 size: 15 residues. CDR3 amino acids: CASSKAGRGNTEAFF. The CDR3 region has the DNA TGTGCCAGCAGCAAAGCGGGAAGGGGGAACACTGAAGCTTTCTTT.

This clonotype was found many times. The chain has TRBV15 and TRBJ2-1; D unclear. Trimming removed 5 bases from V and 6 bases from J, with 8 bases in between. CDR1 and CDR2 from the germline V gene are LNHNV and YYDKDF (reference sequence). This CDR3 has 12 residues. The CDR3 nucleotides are TGTGCCACCAGCCCCACCCTCAATGAGCAGTTCTTC. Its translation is CATSPTLNEQFF.

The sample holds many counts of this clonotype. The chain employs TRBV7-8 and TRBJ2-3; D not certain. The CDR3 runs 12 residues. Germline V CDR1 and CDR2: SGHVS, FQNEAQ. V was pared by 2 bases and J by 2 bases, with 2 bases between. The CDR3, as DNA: TGTGCCAGCAGCTTACCCACAGATACGCAGTATTTT. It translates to CASSLPTDTQYF.

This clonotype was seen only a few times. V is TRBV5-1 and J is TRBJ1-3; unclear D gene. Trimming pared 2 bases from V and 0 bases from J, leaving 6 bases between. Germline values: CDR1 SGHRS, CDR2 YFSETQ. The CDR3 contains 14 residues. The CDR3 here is CASSFGVSGNTIYF. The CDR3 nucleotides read TGCGCCAGCAGCTTCGGCGTCTCTGGAAACACCATATATTTT.

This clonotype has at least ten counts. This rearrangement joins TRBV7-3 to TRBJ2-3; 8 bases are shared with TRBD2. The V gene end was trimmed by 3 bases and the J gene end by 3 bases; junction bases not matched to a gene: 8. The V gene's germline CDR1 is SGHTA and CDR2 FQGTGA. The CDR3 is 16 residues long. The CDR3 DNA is TGTGCCAGCAGCTTTAATATGGGACTAGGAACAGATACGCAGTATTTT. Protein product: CASSFNMGLGTDTQYF.

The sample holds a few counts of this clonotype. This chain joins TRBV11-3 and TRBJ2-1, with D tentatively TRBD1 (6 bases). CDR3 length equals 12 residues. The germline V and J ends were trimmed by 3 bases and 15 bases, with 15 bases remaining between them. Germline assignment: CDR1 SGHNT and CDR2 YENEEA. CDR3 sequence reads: CASSFGSGERFF. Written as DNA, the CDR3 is TGTGCCAGCAGCTTTGGATCAGGGGAGAGGTTCTTC.

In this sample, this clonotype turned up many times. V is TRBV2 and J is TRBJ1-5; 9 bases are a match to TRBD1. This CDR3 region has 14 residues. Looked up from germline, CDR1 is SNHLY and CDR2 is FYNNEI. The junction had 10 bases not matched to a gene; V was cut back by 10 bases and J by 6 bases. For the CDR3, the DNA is TGTGCCACCAGGGACAGGGATGTCGGTCAGCCCCAGCATTTT. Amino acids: CATRDRDVGQPQHF.

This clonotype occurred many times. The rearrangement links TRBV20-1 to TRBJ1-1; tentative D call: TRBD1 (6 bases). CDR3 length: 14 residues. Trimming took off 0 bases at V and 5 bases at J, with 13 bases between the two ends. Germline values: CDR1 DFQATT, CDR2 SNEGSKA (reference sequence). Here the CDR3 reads CSARDAGARTEAFF. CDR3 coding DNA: TGCAGTGCTAGAGATGCGGGGGCTCGTACTGAAGCTTTCTTT.

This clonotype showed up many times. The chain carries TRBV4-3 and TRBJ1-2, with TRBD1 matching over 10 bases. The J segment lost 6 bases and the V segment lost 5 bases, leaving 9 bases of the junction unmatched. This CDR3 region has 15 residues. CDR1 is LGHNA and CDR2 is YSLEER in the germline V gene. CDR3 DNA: TGCGCCAGCAGCGTGGGGACAGGGGTTATGGATGGCTACACCTTC. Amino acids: CASSVGTGVMDGYTF.

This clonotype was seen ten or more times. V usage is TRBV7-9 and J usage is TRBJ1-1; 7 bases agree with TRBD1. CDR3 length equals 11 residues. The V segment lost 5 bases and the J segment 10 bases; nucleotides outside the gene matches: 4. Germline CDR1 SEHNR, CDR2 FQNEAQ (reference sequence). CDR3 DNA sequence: TGTGCCAGCAGCCTTCAGGGGGGAGCTTTCTTT. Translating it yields CASSLQGGAFF.

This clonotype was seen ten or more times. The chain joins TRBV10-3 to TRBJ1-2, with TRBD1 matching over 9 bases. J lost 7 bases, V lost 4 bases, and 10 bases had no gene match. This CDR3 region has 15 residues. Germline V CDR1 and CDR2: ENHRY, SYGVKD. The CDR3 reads CAISGGRDRVSGYTF. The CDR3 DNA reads TGTGCCATCAGTGGAGGCCGGGACAGGGTCTCTGGCTACACCTTC.

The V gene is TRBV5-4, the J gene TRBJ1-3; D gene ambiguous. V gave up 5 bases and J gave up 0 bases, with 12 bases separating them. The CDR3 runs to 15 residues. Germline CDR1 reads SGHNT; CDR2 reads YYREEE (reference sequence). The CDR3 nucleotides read TGTGCCAGCAGTTACGATCTCCTCTCTGGAAACACCATATATTTT. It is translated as CASSYDLLSGNTIYF.

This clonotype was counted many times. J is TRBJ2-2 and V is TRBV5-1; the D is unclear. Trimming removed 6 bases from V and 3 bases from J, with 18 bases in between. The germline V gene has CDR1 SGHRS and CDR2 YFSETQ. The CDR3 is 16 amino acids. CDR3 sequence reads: CASKYWSGRDTGELFF. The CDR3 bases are TGCGCCAGCAAATATTGGTCTGGTAGGGACACCGGGGAGCTGTTTTTT.

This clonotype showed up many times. CDR3 sequence reads: CASSQDTQRGLIEAFF. In nucleotides, the CDR3 is TGTGCCAGCAGCCAAGATACTCAGAGGGGGCTTATTGAAGCTTTCTTT. J is TRBJ1-1 and V is TRBV4-2, with 7 nucleotides matching TRBD1. This CDR3 region has 16 residues. Per germline, CDR1 LGHNA and CDR2 YNFKEQ. With 0 bases clipped from V and 7 bases from J, the junction kept 11 bases outside the gene matches.

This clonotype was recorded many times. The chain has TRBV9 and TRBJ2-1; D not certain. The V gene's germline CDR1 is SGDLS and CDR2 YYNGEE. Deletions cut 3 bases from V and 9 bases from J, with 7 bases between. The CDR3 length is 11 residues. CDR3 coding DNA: TGTGCCAGCAGCGACGGCAGTGAGCAGTTCTTC. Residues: CASSDGSEQFF.

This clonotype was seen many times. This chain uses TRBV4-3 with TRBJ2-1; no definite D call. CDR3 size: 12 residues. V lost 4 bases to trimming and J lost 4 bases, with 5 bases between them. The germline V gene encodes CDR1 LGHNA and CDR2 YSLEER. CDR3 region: CASSREYNEQFF. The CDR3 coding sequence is TGCGCCAGCAGCCGCGAATACAATGAGCAGTTCTTC.

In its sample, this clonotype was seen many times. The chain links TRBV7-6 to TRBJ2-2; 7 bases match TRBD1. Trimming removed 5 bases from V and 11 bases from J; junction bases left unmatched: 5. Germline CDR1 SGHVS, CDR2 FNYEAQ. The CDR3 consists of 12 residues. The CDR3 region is CASSHNRGELFF. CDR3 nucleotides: TGTGCCAGCAGCCACAACAGGGGAGAGCTGTTTTTT.

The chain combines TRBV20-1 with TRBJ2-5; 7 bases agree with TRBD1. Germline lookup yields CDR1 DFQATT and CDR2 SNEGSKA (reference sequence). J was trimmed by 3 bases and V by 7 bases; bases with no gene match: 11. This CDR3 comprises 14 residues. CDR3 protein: CSVRGRGNEETQYF. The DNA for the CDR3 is TGCAGTGTCCGAGGCAGGGGGAATGAAGAGACCCAGTACTTC.

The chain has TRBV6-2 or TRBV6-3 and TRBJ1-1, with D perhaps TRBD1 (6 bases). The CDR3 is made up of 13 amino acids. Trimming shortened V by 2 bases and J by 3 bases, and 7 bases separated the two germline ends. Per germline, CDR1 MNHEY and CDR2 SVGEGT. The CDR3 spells CASSYQGYTEAFF. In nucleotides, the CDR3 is TGTGCCAGCAGTTACCAGGGGTACACTGAAGCTTTCTTT.

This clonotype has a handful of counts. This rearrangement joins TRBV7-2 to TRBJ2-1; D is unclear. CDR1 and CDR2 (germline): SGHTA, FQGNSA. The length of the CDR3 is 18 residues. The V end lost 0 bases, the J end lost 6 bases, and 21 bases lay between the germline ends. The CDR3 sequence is CASSLAVVSQQPGNEQFF. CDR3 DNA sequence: TGTGCCAGCAGCTTAGCAGTCGTGTCGCAACAACCGGGCAATGAGCAGTTCTTC.

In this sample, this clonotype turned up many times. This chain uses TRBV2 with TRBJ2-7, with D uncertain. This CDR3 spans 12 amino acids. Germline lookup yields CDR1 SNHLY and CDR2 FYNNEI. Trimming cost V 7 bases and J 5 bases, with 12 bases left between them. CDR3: CASKESGNEQYF. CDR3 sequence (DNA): TGTGCCAGCAAAGAAAGTGGTAACGAGCAGTACTTC. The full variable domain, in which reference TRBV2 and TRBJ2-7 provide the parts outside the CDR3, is EPEVTQTPSHQVTQMGQEVILRCVPISNHLYFYWYRQILGQKVEFLVSFYNNEISEKSEIFDDQFSVERPDGSNFTLKIRSTKLEDSAMYFCASKESGNEQYFGPGTRLTVT.

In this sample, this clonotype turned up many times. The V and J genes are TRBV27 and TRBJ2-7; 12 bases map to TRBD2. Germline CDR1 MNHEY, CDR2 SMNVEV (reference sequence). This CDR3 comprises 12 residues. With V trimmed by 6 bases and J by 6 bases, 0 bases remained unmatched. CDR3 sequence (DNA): TGTGCCAGCAGGACTAGCGGGAGCGAGCAGTACTTC. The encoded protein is CASRTSGSEQYF.

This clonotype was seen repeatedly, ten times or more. The CDR3 nucleotides read TGTGCCAGCAGTGAAGCGTTTCGGGACAGGGGCCCTCAGCCCCAGCATTTT. Protein: CASSEAFRDRGPQPQHF. The chain joins TRBV2 to TRBJ1-5; TRBD1 matches 10 bases. Germline CDR1 is SNHLY and CDR2 is FYNNEI. This CDR3 is built from 17 residues. V dropped 0 bases and J dropped 6; count of bases not matched to a gene: 8.

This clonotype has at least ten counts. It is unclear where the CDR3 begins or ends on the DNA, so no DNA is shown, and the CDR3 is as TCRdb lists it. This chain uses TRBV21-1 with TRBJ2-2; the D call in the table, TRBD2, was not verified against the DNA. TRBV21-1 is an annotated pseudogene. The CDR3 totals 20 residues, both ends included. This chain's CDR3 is CASSKVASGTTYANTGELFF.

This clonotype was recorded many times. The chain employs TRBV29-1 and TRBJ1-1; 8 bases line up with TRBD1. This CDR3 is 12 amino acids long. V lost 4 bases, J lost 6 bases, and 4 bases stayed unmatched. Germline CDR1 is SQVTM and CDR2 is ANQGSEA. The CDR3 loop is CSVAGGQAEAFF. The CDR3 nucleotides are TGCAGCGTTGCAGGGGGCCAGGCTGAAGCTTTCTTT.